These 27 T cell receptor beta chains originate from one sample sequenced in a study of blood T cell repertoires in COVID-19. TCRdb's copy holds only in-frame clones and misses some; the assay was immunoSEQ multiplex PCR. This sample yields 150,000 or so clones, of which around 89% are seen a single time; under 15% belongs to the top ten. The sequenced sample consisted of peripheral blood. These receptors were taken from a man between 18 and 35 years old with COVID-19, enrolled during active disease.

This chain joins TRBV6-5 and TRBJ1-2; 7 positions agree with TRBD1. Germline lookup yields CDR1 MNHEY and CDR2 SVGAGI. V lost 4 bases to trimming and J lost 3 bases; unmatched junction nucleotides: 8. There are 15 residues in the CDR3. CDR3 in amino acids: CASSSRQGADYGYTF. The CDR3 DNA reads TGTGCCAGCAGTTCCCGACAGGGAGCAGACTATGGCTACACCTTC.

The chain recombines TRBV10-2 with TRBJ2-7; 7 bases align to TRBD1. With V trimmed by 5 bases and J by 5 bases, 6 bases remained unmatched. CDR1 and CDR2 from the germline V gene are WSHSY and SAAADI. The CDR3 spans 13 residues. The CDR3 sequence is CASSRGLRNEQYF. The CDR3 region has the DNA TGCGCCAGCAGTAGGGGGCTTAGAAACGAGCAGTACTTC.

The chain recombines TRBV20-1 with TRBJ2-7; D is undetermined. The CDR3 runs 12 residues. Trimming stripped 3 bases from V and 3 bases from J, with 9 bases between. Germline V lookup: CDR1 DFQATT, CDR2 SNEGSKA (reference sequence). The CDR3 loop reads CSASGSIYEQYF. CDR3 DNA sequence: TGCAGTGCTAGTGGCTCTATCTACGAGCAGTACTTC.

The rearrangement uses TRBV6-5 and TRBJ2-3; 11 positions match TRBD2. Trimming took 7 bases from V and 5 from J; bases not matched to a gene: 8. The CDR3 contains 15 residues. CDR1 is MNHEY, CDR2 SVGAGI, per germline. The CDR3 DNA reads as TGTGCCAGCACCGAGACTAGCGGGACGGGAGATACGCAGTATTTT. Protein: CASTETSGTGDTQYF.

This chain links TRBV2 with TRBJ1-2, with 7 bases lining up with TRBD1. The V and J ends lost 2 bases and 4 bases, in that order; junction bases with no gene match: 4. Germline assignment: CDR1 SNHLY and CDR2 FYNNEI. The CDR3 covers 14 residues. The CDR3 is CASSERTGPYGYTF. For the CDR3, the DNA is TGTGCCAGCAGTGAAAGGACAGGACCCTATGGCTACACCTTC.

This clone was counted only a few times. V usage is TRBV21-1 and J usage is TRBJ2-7; the table's D call, TRBD1, was not checked against the DNA. TRBV21-1 is shown as a pseudogene. The CDR3 is 13 amino acids. CDR3 loop: CASSKARGYEQYF. CDR3 in DNA: TGTGCCAGCAGCAAAGCGAGGGGGTACGAGCAGTACTTC.

This chain joins TRBV5-6 and TRBJ2-1; 13 nucleotides align to TRBD2. The V gene end was trimmed by 2 bases and the J gene end by 8 bases; junction bases not matched to a gene: 10. Per germline, CDR1 SGHDT and CDR2 YYEEEE. CDR3 length equals 17 residues. The CDR3 DNA follows: TGTGCCAGCAGCTTACCCGGGACTAGCGGGATTCTTGATGAGCAGTTCTTC. Amino acids: CASSLPGTSGILDEQFF.

This sequence joins TRBV5-6 and TRBJ2-1; 14 bases are a match to TRBD2. Germline V gives CDR1 SGHDT, CDR2 YYEEEE. V gave up 4 bases and J gave up 7 bases; unmatched junction bases: 13. CDR3 length: 18 residues. This chain's CDR3 is CASSRSPGLAGVENEQFF. In DNA, the CDR3 is TGTGCCAGCAGCCGATCGCCGGGACTAGCGGGAGTCGAGAATGAGCAGTTCTTC.

This chain links TRBV4-3 with TRBJ2-1, with TRBD2 identical over 7 bases. The germline CDR1 and CDR2 sequences are LGHNA and YSLEER. V trimming: 4 bases; J trimming: 5 bases; junction bases outside the gene matches: 8. This CDR3 has 15 amino acids. In nucleotides, the CDR3 is TGCGCCAGCAGCCGGGCCACGGGACTACACAATGAGCAGTTCTTC. Translation: CASSRATGLHNEQFF.

The sample holds one count of this clone. This rearrangement joins TRBV6-5 to TRBJ2-2, with D perhaps TRBD2 (5 bases). This CDR3 has 14 amino acids. V was shortened by 7 bases and J by 3 bases, with 12 bases between the two germline ends. The germline V gene has CDR1 MNHEY and CDR2 SVGAGI. The CDR3 DNA sequence: TGTGCCAGCAAGATGGGAGCGCACACCGGGGAGCTGTTTTTT. Amino acids: CASKMGAHTGELFF.

The chain has TRBV9 and TRBJ2-7; 11 bases map to TRBD1. V was clipped by 4 bases and J by 7 bases; unmatched bases: 7. This CDR3 is built from 14 residues. The germline CDR1 and CDR2 sequences are SGDLS and YYNGEE. For the CDR3, the DNA is TGTGCCAGCAGCCCCAGGGACAGGGGGTGGGAGCAGTACTTC. Protein sequence: CASSPRDRGWEQYF.

The chain uses TRBV7-9 and TRBJ1-2, with D possibly matching TRBD1 (6 bases). CDR1 is SEHNR and CDR2 is FQNEAQ in the germline V gene (reference sequence). The ends were cut back, 3 bases at V and 3 bases at J, with 8 bases in the middle. This CDR3 comprises 13 residues. The CDR3 spells CASSFGGDYGYTF. CDR3 bases: TGTGCCAGCAGCTTTGGGGGCGACTATGGCTACACCTTC.

The V call is TRBV10-1, the J call TRBJ2-1; 11 nucleotides align to TRBD1. The CDR3 covers 14 residues. The germline gives CDR1 WNHNN, CDR2 SYGVQD (reference sequence). With V trimmed by 9 bases and J by 8 bases, 9 bases remained unmatched. The CDR3 nucleotides are TGCGCCAGTGCGCCGGGACAGGGGGTCGATGAGCAGTTCTTC. Translation: CASAPGQGVDEQFF.

CDR3 in DNA: TGTGCCAGCAGAGCCGGGACAGCTTATGGCTACACCTTC. This sequence encodes CASRAGTAYGYTF. J is TRBJ1-2 and V is TRBV6-5; 7 bases fit TRBD1. After removal of 6 bases from V and 5 bases from J, the junction contained 6 bases not matched to a gene. The CDR3 length is 13 residues. Germline V gives CDR1 MNHEY, CDR2 SVGAGI.

The V call is TRBV5-5, the J call TRBJ1-5, with TRBD1 as a possible D gene (5 bases). The CDR3 is 18 amino acids. V lost 4 bases to trimming and J lost 0 bases, with 20 bases between them. Germline-derived CDR1 and CDR2 are SGHKS and YYEKEE (reference sequence). DNA for the CDR3: TGTGCCAGCAGCCCGTTGGGGGTAGCGGCTCATAGCAATCAGCCCCAGCATTTT. This translates into CASSPLGVAAHSNQPQHF.

The chain couples TRBV29-1 to TRBJ2-3; TRBD1 might be the D (6 bases). The CDR3 has 13 residues. Trimming left V 2 bases short and J 6 bases short, with 12 bases between. Per germline, CDR1 SQVTM and CDR2 ANQGSEA. The CDR3 DNA is TGCAGCGTTGAATGGGGGCGCGGCGATACGCAGTATTTT. Protein product: CSVEWGRGDTQYF.

The chain employs TRBV6-4 and TRBJ2-2, with TRBD2 identical over 8 bases. The ends lost 6 bases at V and 3 bases at J; junction bases unmatched: 0. This CDR3 has 13 amino acids. Germline CDR1 and CDR2: MRHNA and SNTAGT. In nucleotides, the CDR3 is TGTGCCAGCAGCGGGAGGGACACCGGGGAGCTGTTTTTT. Protein: CASSGRDTGELFF.

The J gene is TRBJ2-5, the V gene TRBV9; D possibly corresponds to TRBD2 (7 bases). Trimming pared 0 bases from V and 3 bases from J, leaving 9 bases between. CDR1 and CDR2 (germline): SGDLS, YYNGEE. The CDR3 is 14 amino acids. The CDR3 sequence: CASSVGGGEETQYF. In DNA form, the CDR3 reads TGTGCCAGCAGCGTAGGGGGGGGCGAAGAGACCCAGTACTTC.

In the case of this clone: An end of the junction differs from the germline gene, which may be a read error. V is TRBV3-1 (or the pseudogene TRBV3-2) and J is TRBJ1-4; D perhaps matches TRBD1 (5 bases). The CDR3 length is 16 residues. Germline values: CDR1 LGHDT, CDR2 YNNKEL (reference sequence). The CDR3 loop reads CASSQDKGQLWEKLLF. CDR3 DNA sequence: TGTGCCAGCAGCCAAGATAAGGGGCAGTTGTGGGAAAAACTGCTTTTT.

V gene TRBV28 combines with J gene TRBJ1-1; TRBD1 matches at 9 bases. J lost 3 bases, V lost 2 bases, and 7 bases had no gene match. Germline CDR1 reads MDHEN; CDR2 reads SYDVKM. The CDR3 sequence is 16 residues long. CDR3 sequence: CASSLVQGAWDTEAFF. In nucleotides, the CDR3 is TGTGCCAGCAGTTTAGTACAGGGGGCGTGGGACACTGAAGCTTTCTTT.

This clone was seen only once. The rearrangement uses TRBV6-2 or TRBV6-3 and TRBJ1-2, with D possibly being TRBD1 (5 bases). V was pared by 6 bases and J by 5 bases, with 10 bases between. In germline, CDR1 is MNHEY, CDR2 SVGEGT. This CDR3 spans 12 amino acids. Here the CDR3 reads CASSGASYGYTF. The DNA for the CDR3 is TGTGCCAGCAGCGGGGCATCATATGGCTACACCTTC.

The gene calls are TRBV5-4 and TRBJ2-7; TRBD2 agrees at 11 bases. Germline assignment: CDR1 SGHNT and CDR2 YYREEE (reference sequence). The CDR3 sequence is 15 residues long. Unmatched junction bases numbered 4, after V lost 3 bases and J lost 2 bases. Written as DNA, the CDR3 is TGTGCCAGCAGCTCCAGACTAGCGGGAACCTACGAGCAGTACTTC. It codes for CASSSRLAGTYEQYF.

A single count supports this clone. The gene calls are TRBV7-2 and TRBJ1-1; possibly TRBD1 for D (6 bases). Trimming took 5 bases from V and 6 from J, leaving 10 bases between them. CDR1 SGHTA and CDR2 FQGNSA come from the germline V gene. CDR3 length: 12 amino acids. The CDR3 region is CASSASGAEAFF. DNA of the CDR3: TGTGCCAGCAGCGCCTCAGGGGCTGAAGCTTTCTTT.

The chain has TRBV7-8 and TRBJ2-6; 10 bases agree with TRBD1. Germline CDR1 reads SGHVS; CDR2 reads FQNEAQ. The V and J ends lost 1 base and 3 bases, in that order; junction bases with no gene match: 12. This CDR3 has 20 residues. CDR3 sequence reads: CASSLGWGQGFRGGANVLTF. The CDR3 nucleotides read TGTGCCAGCAGCTTAGGTTGGGGACAGGGGTTTCGTGGTGGGGCCAACGTCCTGACTTTC.

The V and J genes are TRBV13 and TRBJ2-7; D is unresolved. CDR3 size: 12 residues. Between the trimmed V and J ends, which lost 3 bases and 0 bases, there was a span of 3 bases. Germline V gene sequence: CDR1 PRHDT, CDR2 FYEKMQ (reference sequence). The CDR3 DNA is TGTGCCAGCAGCTTCCGCTCCTACGAGCAGTACTTC. Translation gives CASSFRSYEQYF.

V is TRBV10-2 and J is TRBJ1-2; 9 positions match TRBD1. Trimming at V came to 5 bases and at J to 6 bases, leaving 4 bases not matched to a gene. CDR3 length: 13 amino acids. Germline CDR1 WSHSY, CDR2 SAAADI. The CDR3: CASSLQGADGYTF. CDR3 nucleotide sequence: TGCGCCAGCAGTTTACAGGGGGCAGATGGCTACACCTTC.

CDR3 in amino acids: CASTLDRTSNTEAFF. As DNA, the CDR3 is TGTGCCAGCACCTTGGACAGGACCTCGAACACTGAAGCTTTCTTT. The V call is TRBV28, the J call TRBJ1-1; 7 bases are shared with TRBD1. CDR3 size: 15 residues. After removal of 7 bases from V and 1 base from J, the junction contained 9 bases not matched to a gene. Germline CDR1 is MDHEN and CDR2 is SYDVKM.